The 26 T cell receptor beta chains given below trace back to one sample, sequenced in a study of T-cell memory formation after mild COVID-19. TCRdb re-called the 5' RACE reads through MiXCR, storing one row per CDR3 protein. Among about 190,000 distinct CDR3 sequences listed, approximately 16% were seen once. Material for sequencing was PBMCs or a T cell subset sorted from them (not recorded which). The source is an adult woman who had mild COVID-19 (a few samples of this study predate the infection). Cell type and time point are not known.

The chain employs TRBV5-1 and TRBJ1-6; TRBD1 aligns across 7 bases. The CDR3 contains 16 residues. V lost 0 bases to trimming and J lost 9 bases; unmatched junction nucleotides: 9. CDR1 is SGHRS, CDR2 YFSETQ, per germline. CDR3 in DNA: TGCGCCAGCAGCTTGGCGTCGTCAGGGGGGAGTTCACCCCTCCACTTT. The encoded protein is CASSLASSGGSSPLHF.

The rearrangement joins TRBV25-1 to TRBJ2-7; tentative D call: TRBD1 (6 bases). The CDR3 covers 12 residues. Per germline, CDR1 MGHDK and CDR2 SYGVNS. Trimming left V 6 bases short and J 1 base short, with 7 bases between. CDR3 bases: TGTGCCAGCAGGGGACAATCCTACGAGCAGTACTTC. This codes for CASRGQSYEQYF.

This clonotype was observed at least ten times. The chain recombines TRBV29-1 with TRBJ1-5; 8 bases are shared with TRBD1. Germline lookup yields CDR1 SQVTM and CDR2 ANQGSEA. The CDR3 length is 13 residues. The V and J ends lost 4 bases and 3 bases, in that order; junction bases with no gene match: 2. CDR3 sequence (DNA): TGCAGCGTTGCGACAGGGGTCAATCAGCCCCAGCATTTT. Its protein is CSVATGVNQPQHF.

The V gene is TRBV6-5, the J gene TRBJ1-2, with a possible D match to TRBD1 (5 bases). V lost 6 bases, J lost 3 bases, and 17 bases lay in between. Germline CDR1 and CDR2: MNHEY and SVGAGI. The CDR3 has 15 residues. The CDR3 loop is CASSRLLGGDYGYTF. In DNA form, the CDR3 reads TGTGCCAGCAGCAGACTCCTTGGGGGGGACTATGGCTACACCTTC.

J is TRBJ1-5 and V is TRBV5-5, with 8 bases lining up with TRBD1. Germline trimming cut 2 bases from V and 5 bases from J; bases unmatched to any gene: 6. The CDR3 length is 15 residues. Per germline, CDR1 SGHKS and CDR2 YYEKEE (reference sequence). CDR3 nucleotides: TGTGCCAGCAGCTTCCACGGGACAGGACATCAGCCCCAGCATTTT. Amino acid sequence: CASSFHGTGHQPQHF.

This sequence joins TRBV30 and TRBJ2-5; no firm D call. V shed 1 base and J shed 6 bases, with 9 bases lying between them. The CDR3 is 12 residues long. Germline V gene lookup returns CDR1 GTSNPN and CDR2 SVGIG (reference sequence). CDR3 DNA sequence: TGTGCCTGGAGTGCCCTAGTTCAGACCCAGTACTTC. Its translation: CAWSALVQTQYF. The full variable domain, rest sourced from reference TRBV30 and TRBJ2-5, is SQTIHQWPATLVQPVGSPLSLECTVEGTSNPNLYWYRQAAGRGLQLLFYSVGIGQISSEVPQNLSASRPQDRQFILSSKKLLLSDSGFYLCAWSALVQTQYFGPGTRLLVL.

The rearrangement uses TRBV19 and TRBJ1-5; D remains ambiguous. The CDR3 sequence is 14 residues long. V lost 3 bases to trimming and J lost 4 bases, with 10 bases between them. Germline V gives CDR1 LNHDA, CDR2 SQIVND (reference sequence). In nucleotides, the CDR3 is TGTGCCAGTAGTATTGTGGACCCGAATCAGCCCCAGCATTTT. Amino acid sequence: CASSIVDPNQPQHF.

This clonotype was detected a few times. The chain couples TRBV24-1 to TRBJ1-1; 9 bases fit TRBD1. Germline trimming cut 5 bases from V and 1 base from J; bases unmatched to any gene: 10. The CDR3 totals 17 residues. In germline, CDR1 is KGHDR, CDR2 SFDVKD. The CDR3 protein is CATSVGNRGRRNTEAFF. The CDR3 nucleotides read TGTGCCACCAGTGTTGGGAACAGGGGGCGGAGGAACACTGAAGCTTTCTTT.

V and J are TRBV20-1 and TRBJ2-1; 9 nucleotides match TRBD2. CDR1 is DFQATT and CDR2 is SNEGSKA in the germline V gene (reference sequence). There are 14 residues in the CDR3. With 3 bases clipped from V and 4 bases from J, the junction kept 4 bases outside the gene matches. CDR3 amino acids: CSARRSGGYNEQFF. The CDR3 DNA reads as TGCAGTGCTAGGCGCAGCGGGGGGTACAATGAGCAGTTCTTC.

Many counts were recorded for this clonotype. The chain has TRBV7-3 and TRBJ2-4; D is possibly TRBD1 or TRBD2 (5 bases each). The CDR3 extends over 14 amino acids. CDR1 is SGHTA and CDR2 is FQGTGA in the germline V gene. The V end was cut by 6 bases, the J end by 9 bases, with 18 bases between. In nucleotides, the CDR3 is TGTGCCAGCAGTTCGGGGCCGCAGGAAAGCATTCAGTACTTC. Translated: CASSSGPQESIQYF.

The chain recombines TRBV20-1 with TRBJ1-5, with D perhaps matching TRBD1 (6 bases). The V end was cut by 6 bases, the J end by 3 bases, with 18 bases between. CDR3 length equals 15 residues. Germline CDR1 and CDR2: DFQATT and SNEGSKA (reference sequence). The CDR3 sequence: CSAPRTGNNNQPQHF. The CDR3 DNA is TGCAGTGCCCCCCGTACAGGGAATAACAATCAGCCCCAGCATTTT.

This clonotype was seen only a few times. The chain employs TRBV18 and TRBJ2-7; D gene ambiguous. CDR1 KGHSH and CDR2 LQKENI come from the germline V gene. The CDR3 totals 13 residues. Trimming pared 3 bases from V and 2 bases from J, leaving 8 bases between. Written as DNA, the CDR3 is TGTGCCAGCTCACCTTCCCAGACCTACGAGCAGTACTTC. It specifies CASSPSQTYEQYF.

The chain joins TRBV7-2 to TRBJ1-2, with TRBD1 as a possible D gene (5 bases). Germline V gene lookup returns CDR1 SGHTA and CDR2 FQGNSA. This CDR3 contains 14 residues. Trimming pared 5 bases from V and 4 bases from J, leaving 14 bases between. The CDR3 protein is CASSERPGGYGYTF. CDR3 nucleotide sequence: TGTGCCAGCAGCGAGAGACCGGGGGGCTATGGCTACACCTTC.

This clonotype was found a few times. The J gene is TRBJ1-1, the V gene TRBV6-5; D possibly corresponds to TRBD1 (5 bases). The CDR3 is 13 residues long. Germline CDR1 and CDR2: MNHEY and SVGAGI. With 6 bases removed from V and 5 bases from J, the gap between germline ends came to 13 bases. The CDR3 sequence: CASRPIEGTEAFF. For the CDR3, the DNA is TGTGCCAGCAGGCCTATAGAGGGGACTGAAGCTTTCTTT.

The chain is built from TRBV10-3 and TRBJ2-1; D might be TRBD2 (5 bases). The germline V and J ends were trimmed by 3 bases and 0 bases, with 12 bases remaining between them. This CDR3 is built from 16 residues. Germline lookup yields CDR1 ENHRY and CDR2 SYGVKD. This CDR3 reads CAISDPGISSYNEQFF. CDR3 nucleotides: TGTGCCATCAGTGATCCGGGGATAAGCTCCTACAATGAGCAGTTCTTC.

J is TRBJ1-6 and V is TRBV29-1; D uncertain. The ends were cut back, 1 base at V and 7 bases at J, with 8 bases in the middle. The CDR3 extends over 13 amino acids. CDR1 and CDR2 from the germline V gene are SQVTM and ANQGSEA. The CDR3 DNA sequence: TGCAGCGTTGAAGTGGGGTGGAATTCACCCCTCCACTTT. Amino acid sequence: CSVEVGWNSPLHF.

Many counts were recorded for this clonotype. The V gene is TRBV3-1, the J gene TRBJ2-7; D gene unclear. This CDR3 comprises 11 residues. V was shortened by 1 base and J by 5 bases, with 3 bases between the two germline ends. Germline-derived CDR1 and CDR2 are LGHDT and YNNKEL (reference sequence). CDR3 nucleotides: TGTGCCAGCAGCCAAGTTCACGAGCAGTACTTC. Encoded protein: CASSQVHEQYF.

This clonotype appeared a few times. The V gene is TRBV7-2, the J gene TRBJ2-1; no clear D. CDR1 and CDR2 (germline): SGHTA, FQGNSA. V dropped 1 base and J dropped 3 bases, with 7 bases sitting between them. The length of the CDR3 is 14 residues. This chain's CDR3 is CASSLDPLYNEQFF. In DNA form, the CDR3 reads TGTGCCAGCAGCTTAGATCCTCTCTACAATGAGCAGTTCTTC.

In DNA form, the CDR3 reads TGCAGTGCCCGCCTCGGGGGCTCTGGAAACACCATATATTTT. Protein product: CSARLGGSGNTIYF. This chain joins TRBV20-1 and TRBJ1-3; TRBD1 is a possible D gene (5 bases). CDR3 size: 14 residues. With 6 bases removed from V and 0 bases from J, the gap between germline ends came to 12 bases. Germline CDR1 DFQATT, CDR2 SNEGSKA (reference sequence).

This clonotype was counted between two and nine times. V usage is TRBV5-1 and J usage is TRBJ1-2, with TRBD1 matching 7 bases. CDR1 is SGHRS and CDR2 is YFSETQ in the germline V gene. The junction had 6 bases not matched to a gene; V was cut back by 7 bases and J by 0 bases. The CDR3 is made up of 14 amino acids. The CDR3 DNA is TGCGCCAGCGGATTGACAGGGCCTAACTATGGCTACACCTTC. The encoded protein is CASGLTGPNYGYTF.

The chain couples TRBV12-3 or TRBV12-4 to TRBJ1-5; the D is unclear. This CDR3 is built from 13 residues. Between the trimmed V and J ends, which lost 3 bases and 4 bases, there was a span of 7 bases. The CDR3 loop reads CASSFNGNQPQHF. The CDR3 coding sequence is TGTGCCAGCAGTTTTAATGGGAATCAGCCCCAGCATTTT.

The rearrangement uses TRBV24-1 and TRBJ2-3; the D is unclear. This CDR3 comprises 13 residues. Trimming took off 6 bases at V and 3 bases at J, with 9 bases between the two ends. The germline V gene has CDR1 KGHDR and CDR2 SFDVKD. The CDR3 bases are TGTGCCACCAGTATGGGTTGGACAGATACGCAGTATTTT. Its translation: CATSMGWTDTQYF.

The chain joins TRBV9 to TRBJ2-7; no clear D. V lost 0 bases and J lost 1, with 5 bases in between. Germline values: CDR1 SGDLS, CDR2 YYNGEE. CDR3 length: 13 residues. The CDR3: CASSVANSYEQYF. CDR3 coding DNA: TGTGCCAGCAGCGTAGCGAATTCCTACGAGCAGTACTTC.

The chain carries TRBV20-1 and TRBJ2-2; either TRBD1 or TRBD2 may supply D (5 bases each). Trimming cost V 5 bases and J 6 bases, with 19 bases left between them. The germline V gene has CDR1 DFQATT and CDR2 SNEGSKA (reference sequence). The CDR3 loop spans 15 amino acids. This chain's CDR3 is CSARRGASGAGELFF. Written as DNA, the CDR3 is TGCAGTGCTCGTCGAGGGGCTTCCGGGGCCGGGGAGCTGTTTTTT.

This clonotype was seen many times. The CDR3 spells CASSRIQETQYF. The DNA of the CDR3 is TGTGCCAGCAGCCGAATCCAAGAGACCCAGTACTTC. The rearrangement uses TRBV7-6 and TRBJ2-5, with no clear D. The CDR3 loop spans 12 amino acids. Per germline, CDR1 SGHVS and CDR2 FNYEAQ. Trimming shortened V by 5 bases and J by 1 base, and 5 bases separated the two germline ends.

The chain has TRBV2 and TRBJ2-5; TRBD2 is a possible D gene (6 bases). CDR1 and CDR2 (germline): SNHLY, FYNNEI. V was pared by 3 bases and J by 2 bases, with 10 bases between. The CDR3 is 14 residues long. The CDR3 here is CASSERREQETQYF. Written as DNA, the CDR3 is TGTGCCAGCAGTGAGAGGCGGGAACAAGAGACCCAGTACTTC.